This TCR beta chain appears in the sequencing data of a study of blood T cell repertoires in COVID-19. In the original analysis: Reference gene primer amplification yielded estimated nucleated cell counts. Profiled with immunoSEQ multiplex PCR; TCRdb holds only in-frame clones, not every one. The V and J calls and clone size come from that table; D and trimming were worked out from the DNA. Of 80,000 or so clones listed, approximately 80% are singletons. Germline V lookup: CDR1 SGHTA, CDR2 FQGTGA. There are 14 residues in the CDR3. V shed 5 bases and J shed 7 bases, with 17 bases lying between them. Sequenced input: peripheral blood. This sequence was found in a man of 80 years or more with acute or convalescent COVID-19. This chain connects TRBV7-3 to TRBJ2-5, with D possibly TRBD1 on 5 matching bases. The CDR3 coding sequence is TGTGCCAGCAGCAGCCGGTCAGGGTCGGGGACCCAGTACTTC. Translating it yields CASSSRSGSGTQYF.